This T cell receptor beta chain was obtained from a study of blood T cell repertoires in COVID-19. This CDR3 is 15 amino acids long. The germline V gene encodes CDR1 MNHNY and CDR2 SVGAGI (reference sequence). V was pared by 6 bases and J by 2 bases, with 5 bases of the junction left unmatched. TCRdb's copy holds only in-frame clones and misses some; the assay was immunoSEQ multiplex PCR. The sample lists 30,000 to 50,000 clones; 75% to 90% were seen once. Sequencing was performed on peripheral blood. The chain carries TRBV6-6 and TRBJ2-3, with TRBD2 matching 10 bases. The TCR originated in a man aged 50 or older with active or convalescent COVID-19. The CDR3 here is CASSDLAGATDTQYF. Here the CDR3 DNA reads TGTGCCAGCAGCGACCTAGCGGGGGCCACAGATACGCAGTATTTT.